Each of the 5 T cell receptor beta chains below was sequenced from the same sample in a study of metastatic and nonmetastatic thyroid tumors. TCRdb recomputed clones from the PCR reads via MiXCR. This table holds 60,000 to 85,000 clones, roughly 18% found once. Each patient went into thyroid surgery without having received any treatment. The sample taken for sequencing was blood. The receptors stem from a female donor with papillary thyroid cancer or a benign thyroid nodule (not recorded which). Some clones in this sample may be carry-over from other donors' samples.

This clone was counted many times. The rearrangement links TRBV5-1 to TRBJ1-1; TRBD1 is a possible D gene (5 bases). The V gene's germline CDR1 is SGHRS and CDR2 YFSETQ. Trimming shortened V by 4 bases and J by 2 bases, and 18 bases separated the two germline ends. The CDR3 consists of 16 residues. The CDR3 loop reads CASSNRSWWVNTEAFF. CDR3 bases: TGCGCCAGCAGCAACAGGAGTTGGTGGGTAAACACTGAAGCTTTCTTT.

This clone showed up just a few times. The chain uses TRBV12-3 or TRBV12-4 and TRBJ2-3; 10 nucleotides align to TRBD2. The ends lost 7 bases at V and 0 bases at J; junction bases unmatched: 13. The CDR3 has 18 residues. This CDR3 reads CASTSLLAGWASTDTQYF. As DNA, the CDR3 is TGTGCCAGCACTTCCCTACTAGCGGGATGGGCTAGCACAGATACGCAGTATTTT.

The chain uses TRBV7-9 and TRBJ2-2; possibly TRBD1 for D (6 bases). Germline V gene lookup returns CDR1 SEHNR and CDR2 FQNEAQ (reference sequence). Trimming removed 5 bases from V and 8 bases from J, with 12 bases in between. The CDR3 has 13 residues. The CDR3: CASSGVQGGELFF. As DNA, the CDR3 is TGTGCCAGCAGCGGCGTACAGGGTGGGGAGCTGTTTTTT.

V gene TRBV11-1 combines with J gene TRBJ2-1; 7 bases are shared with TRBD2. CDR1 SGHAT and CDR2 FQDESV come from the germline V gene (reference sequence). The CDR3 consists of 16 residues. V shed 4 bases and J 1 base; nucleotides not matched to a gene: 7. Here the CDR3 DNA reads TGTGCCAGCAGCTCGACTAGCCTTAGATCCTACAATGAGCAGTTCTTC. Translation: CASSSTSLRSYNEQFF.

The chain employs TRBV4-1 and TRBJ1-5; D call uncertain. Germline V gene lookup returns CDR1 MGHRA and CDR2 YSYEKL. The CDR3 length is 14 residues. Trimming shortened V by 5 bases and J by 0 bases, and 8 bases separated the two germline ends. The CDR3 loop is CASSGEYSNQPQHF. CDR3 coding DNA: TGCGCCAGCAGCGGGGAGTATAGCAATCAGCCCCAGCATTTT.